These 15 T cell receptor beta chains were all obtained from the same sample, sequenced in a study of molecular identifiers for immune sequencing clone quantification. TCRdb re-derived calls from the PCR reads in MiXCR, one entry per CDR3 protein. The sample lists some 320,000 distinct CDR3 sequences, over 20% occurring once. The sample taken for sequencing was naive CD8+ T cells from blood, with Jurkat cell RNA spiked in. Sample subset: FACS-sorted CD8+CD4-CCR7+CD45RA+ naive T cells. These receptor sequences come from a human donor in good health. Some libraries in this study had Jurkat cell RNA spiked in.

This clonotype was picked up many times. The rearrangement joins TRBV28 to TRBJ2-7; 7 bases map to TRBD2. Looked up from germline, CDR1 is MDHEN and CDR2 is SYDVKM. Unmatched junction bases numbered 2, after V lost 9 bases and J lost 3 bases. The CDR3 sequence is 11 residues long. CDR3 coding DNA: TGTGCCAGTACTAGCGACTACGAGCAGTACTTC. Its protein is CASTSDYEQYF.

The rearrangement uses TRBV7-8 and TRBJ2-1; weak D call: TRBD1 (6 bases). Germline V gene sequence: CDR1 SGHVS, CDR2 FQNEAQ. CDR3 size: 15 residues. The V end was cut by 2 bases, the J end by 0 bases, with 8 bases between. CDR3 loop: CASSLWTDSYNEQFF. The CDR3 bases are TGTGCCAGCAGCTTATGGACAGACTCCTACAATGAGCAGTTCTTC.

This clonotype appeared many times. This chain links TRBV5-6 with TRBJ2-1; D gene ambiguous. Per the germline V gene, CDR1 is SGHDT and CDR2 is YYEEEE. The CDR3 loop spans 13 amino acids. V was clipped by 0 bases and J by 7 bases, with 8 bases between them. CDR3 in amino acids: CASSLVGENEQFF. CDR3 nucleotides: TGTGCCAGCAGCTTGGTCGGCGAAAATGAGCAGTTCTTC.

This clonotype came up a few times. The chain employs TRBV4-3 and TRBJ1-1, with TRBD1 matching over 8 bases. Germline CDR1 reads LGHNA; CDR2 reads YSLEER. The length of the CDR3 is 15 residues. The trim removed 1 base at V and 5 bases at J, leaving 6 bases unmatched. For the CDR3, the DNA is TGCGCCAGCAGCCAAGTGTGGGGACAGGAGACTGAAGCTTTCTTT. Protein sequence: CASSQVWGQETEAFF.

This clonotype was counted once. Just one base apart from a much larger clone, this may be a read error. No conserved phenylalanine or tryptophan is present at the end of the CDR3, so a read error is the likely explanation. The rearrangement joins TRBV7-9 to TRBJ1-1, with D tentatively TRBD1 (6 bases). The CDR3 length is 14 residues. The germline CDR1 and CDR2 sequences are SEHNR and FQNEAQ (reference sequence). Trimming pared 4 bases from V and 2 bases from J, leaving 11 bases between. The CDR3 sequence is CASSSPGVNTEAFS. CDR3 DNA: TGTGCCAGCAGCTCACCAGGGGTAAACACTGAAGCTTTCTCT.

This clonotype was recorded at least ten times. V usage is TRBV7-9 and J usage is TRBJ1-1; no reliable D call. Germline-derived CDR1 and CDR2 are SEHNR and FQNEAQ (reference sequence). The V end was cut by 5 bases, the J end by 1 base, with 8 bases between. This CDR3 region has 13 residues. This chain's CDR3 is CASSDSTNTEAFF. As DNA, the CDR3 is TGTGCCAGCAGCGATTCTACGAACACTGAAGCTTTCTTT. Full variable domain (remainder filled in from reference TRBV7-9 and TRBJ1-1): DTGVSQNPRHKITKRGQNVTFRCDPISEHNRLYWYRQTLGQGPEFLTYFQNEAQLEKSRLLSDRFSAERPKGSFSTLEIQRTEQGDSAMYLCASSDSTNTEAFFGQGTRLTVV.

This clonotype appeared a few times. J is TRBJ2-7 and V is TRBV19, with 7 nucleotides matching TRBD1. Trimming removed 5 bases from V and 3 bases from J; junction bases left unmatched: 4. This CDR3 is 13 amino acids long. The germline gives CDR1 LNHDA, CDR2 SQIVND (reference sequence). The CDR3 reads CASSEGQLYEQYF. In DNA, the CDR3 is TGTGCCAGTAGTGAGGGACAGCTCTACGAGCAGTACTTC.

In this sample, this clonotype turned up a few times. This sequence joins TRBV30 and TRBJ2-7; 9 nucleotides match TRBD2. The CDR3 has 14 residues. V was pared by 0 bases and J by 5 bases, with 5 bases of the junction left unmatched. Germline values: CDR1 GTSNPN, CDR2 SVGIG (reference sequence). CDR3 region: CAWSVSGGSDEQYF. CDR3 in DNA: TGTGCCTGGAGTGTGAGCGGGGGGTCCGACGAGCAGTACTTC.

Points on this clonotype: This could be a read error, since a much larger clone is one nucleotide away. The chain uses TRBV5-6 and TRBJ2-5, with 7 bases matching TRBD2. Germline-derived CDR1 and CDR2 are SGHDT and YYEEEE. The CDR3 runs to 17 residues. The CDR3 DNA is TGTGCCAGCAGCTTAGGTCGCGGGGGAGCGGTCCAAGAGGCCCAGTACTTC. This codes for CASSLGRGGAVQEAQYF. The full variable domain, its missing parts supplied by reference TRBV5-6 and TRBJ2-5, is DAGVTQSPTHLIKTRGQQVTLRCSPKSGHDTVSWYQQALGQGPQFIFQYYEEEERQRGNFPDRFSGHQFPNYSSELNVNALLLGDSALYLCASSLGRGGAVQEAQYFGPGTRLLVL.

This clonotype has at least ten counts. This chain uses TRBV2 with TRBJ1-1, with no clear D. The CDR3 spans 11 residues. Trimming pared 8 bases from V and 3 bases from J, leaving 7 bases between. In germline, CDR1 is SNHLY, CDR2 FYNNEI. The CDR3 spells CASRQYTEAFF. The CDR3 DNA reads TGTGCCAGCCGCCAGTACACTGAAGCTTTCTTT. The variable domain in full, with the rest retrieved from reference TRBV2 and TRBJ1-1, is EPEVTQTPSHQVTQMGQEVILRCVPISNHLYFYWYRQILGQKVEFLVSFYNNEISEKSEIFDDQFSVERPDGSNFTLKIRSTKLEDSAMYFCASRQYTEAFFGQGTRLTVV.

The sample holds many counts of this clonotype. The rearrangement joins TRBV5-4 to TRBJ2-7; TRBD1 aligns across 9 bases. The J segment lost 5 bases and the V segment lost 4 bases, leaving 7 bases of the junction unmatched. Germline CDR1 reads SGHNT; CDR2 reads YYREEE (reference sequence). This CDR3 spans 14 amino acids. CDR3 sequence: CASSPGQGSHEQYF. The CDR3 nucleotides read TGTGCCAGCAGCCCGGGACAGGGTAGCCACGAGCAGTACTTC.

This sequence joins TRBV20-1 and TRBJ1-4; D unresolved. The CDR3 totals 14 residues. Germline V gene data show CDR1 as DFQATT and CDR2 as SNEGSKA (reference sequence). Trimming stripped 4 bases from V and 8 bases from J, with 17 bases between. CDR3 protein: CSAKDGLADEKLFF. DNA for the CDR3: TGCAGTGCTAAAGATGGGCTTGCCGACGAAAAACTGTTTTTT.

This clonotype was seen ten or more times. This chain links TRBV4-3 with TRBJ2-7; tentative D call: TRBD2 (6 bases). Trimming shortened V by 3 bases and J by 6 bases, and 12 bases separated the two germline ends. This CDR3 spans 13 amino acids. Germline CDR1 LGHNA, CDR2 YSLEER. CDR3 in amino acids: CASSQNLGGEQYF. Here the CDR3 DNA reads TGCGCCAGCAGCCAGAATTTGGGGGGCGAGCAGTACTTC.

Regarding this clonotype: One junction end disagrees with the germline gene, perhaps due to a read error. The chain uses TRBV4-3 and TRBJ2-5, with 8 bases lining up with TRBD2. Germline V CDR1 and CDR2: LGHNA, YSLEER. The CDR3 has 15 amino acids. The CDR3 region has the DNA TGCGCCGGCAGCCAAGAAGTAGCGGGGCAAGAGACCCAGTACTTC. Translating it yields CAGSQEVAGQETQYF.

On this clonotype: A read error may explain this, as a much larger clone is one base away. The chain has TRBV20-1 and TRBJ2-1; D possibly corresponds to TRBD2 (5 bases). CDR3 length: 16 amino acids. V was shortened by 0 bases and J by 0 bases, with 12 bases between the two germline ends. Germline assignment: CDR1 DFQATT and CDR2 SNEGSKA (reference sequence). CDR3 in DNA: TGCAGTGCTAGAGATATTAGCGTGAGCTCCTACAATGAGCAGTTCTTC. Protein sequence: CSARDISVSSYNEQFF.